Presented here are 27 T cell receptor beta chains from one specimen sequenced in a study of blood T cell repertoires in COVID-19 (dated by TCRdb to about 2020). The library relied on the immunoSEQ multiplex PCR assay. This is the immuneACCESS table as TCRdb keeps it, with only in-frame sequences that have V and J called. A part of the clones is gone; compared with another copy, unresolved V genes explain less than half, and the rest is unexplained. For this sample the table gives roughly 98,000 clones, of which around 81% were detected only once. The leading ten clones occupy roughly 10% of the sample. Sequenced: peripheral blood. Receptors originate from a woman in her 70s with active or convalescent COVID-19.

This clone was observed once. CDR3 region: CASSSGAAGASYQGTGELFF. The CDR3 DNA reads as TGTGCCAGCAGCTCTGGGGCCGCGGGGGCAAGTTATCAGGGCACCGGGGAGCTGTTTTTT. This rearrangement joins TRBV7-6 to TRBJ2-2; D may be TRBD2 (7 bases). CDR3 length: 20 amino acids. Trimming pared 4 bases from V and 4 bases from J, leaving 28 bases between. The germline CDR1 and CDR2 sequences are SGHVS and FNYEAQ.

The chain carries TRBV28 and TRBJ1-6, with TRBD1 matching over 12 bases. With V trimmed by 5 bases and J by 4 bases, 6 bases remained unmatched. There are 17 residues in the CDR3. CDR1 is MDHEN and CDR2 is SYDVKM in the germline V gene. Here the CDR3 reads CASSPGTGGSYNSPLHF. Here the CDR3 DNA reads TGTGCCAGCAGTCCCGGGACAGGGGGCTCGTATAATTCACCCCTCCACTTT. Combining the CDR3 with reference TRBV28 and TRBJ1-6 gives the whole variable domain DVKVTQSSRYLVKRTGEKVFLECVQDMDHENMFWYRQDPGLGLRLIYFSYDVKMKEKGDIPEGYSVSREKKERFSLILESASTNQTSMYLCASSPGTGGSYNSPLHFGNGTRLTVT.

This clone was seen once. The chain couples TRBV28 to TRBJ1-5, with 8 bases aligning to TRBD1. V gave up 1 base and J gave up 1 base; unmatched junction bases: 6. The CDR3 contains 17 residues. Germline lookup yields CDR1 MDHEN and CDR2 SYDVKM. The chain's CDR3 is CASSLSGQGGSNQPQHF. The CDR3 bases are TGTGCCAGCAGTTTATCCGGACAGGGCGGGAGCAATCAGCCCCAGCATTTT.

The V and J genes are TRBV5-1 and TRBJ2-5, with D maybe TRBD1 (6 bases). With 5 bases removed from V and 2 bases from J, the gap between germline ends came to 13 bases. This CDR3 is built from 14 residues. Germline-derived CDR1 and CDR2 are SGHRS and YFSETQ. The CDR3 DNA is TGCGCCAGCAGGCTGCGACAGGAACAAGAGACCCAGTACTTC. This encodes CASRLRQEQETQYF.

The chain carries TRBV7-2 and TRBJ1-2; 7 positions match TRBD1. There are 15 residues in the CDR3. Germline V gives CDR1 SGHTA, CDR2 FQGNSA. The V and J ends lost 2 bases and 0 bases, in that order; junction bases with no gene match: 3. In DNA form, the CDR3 reads TGTGCCAGCAGCTTACAGACAGGGTCTAACTATGGCTACACCTTC. Protein: CASSLQTGSNYGYTF.

This clone was seen a handful of times. For the CDR3, the DNA is TGTGCCATCAGTGAGTTCGGGGGGCTAGGAGGAAACACCATATATTTT. It codes for CAISEFGGLGGNTIYF. The chain links TRBV10-3 to TRBJ1-3; D might be TRBD1 (6 bases). Germline CDR1 is ENHRY and CDR2 is SYGVKD. V dropped 1 base and J dropped 4 bases, with 14 bases sitting between them. This CDR3 is 16 amino acids long.

The chain employs TRBV6-6 and TRBJ2-3, with D possibly TRBD2 on 6 matching bases. This CDR3 has 16 amino acids. The germline CDR1 and CDR2 sequences are MNHNY and SVGAGI (reference sequence). V lost 2 bases and J lost 0, with 12 bases in between. The DNA for the CDR3 is TGTGCCAGCAGTTACGCCACTCTAGCGAGCACAGATACGCAGTATTTT. Protein product: CASSYATLASTDTQYF.

The chain joins TRBV7-2 to TRBJ2-7, with 9 nucleotides matching TRBD2. The V and J ends lost 1 base and 0 bases, in that order; junction bases with no gene match: 4. This CDR3 is built from 16 residues. Germline V gives CDR1 SGHTA, CDR2 FQGNSA. The CDR3 sequence: CASSLEGGGASYEQYF. CDR3 sequence (DNA): TGTGCCAGCAGCTTAGAGGGCGGGGGGGCCTCCTACGAGCAGTACTTC.

This chain links TRBV5-1 with TRBJ1-1, with 8 bases matching TRBD1. V trimming: 4 bases; J trimming: 4 bases; junction bases outside the gene matches: 15. The CDR3 covers 17 residues. The germline V gene encodes CDR1 SGHRS and CDR2 YFSETQ. The CDR3 DNA follows: TGCGCCAGCAGCCCTGCCGGACAGGGATGGTTTGGCACTGAAGCTTTCTTT. Protein: CASSPAGQGWFGTEAFF.

The rearrangement joins TRBV7-9 to TRBJ2-2, with 8 bases fitting TRBD2. There are 15 residues in the CDR3. Germline lookup yields CDR1 SEHNR and CDR2 FQNEAQ (reference sequence). V trimming: 3 bases; J trimming: 4 bases; junction bases outside the gene matches: 4. The CDR3: CASSFGGAGTGELFF. Written as DNA, the CDR3 is TGTGCCAGCAGCTTCGGGGGGGCCGGCACCGGGGAGCTGTTTTTT.

This clone was seen only a few times. The CDR3 DNA reads TGTGCCAGCAGCCGGGACAGTTATCAGCCCCAGCATTTT. Translating gives CASSRDSYQPQHF. J is TRBJ1-5 and V is TRBV2; the match to TRBD1 covers 7 bases. V lost 6 bases and J lost 5; bases outside the gene matches: 4. The CDR3 covers 13 residues. CDR1 is SNHLY and CDR2 is FYNNEI in the germline V gene.

This clone was counted once. The genes are TRBV12-3 or TRBV12-4 and TRBJ2-1; a possible D gene is TRBD2 (6 bases). The V and J ends lost 5 bases and 9 bases respectively, with 11 bases between them. This CDR3 is built from 12 residues. The CDR3 loop reads CASSHQGGEQFF. The CDR3 DNA reads TGTGCCAGCAGTCACCAGGGAGGTGAGCAGTTCTTC.

This rearrangement joins TRBV7-8 to TRBJ2-3; D ambiguous. The CDR3 has 13 amino acids. The V gene's germline CDR1 is SGHVS and CDR2 FQNEAQ. The V gene lost 3 bases and the J gene lost 0 bases, with 4 bases spanning the gap. CDR3 protein: CASSFLSTDTQYF. In DNA, the CDR3 is TGTGCCAGCAGCTTCCTGAGCACAGATACGCAGTATTTT.

J is TRBJ1-6 and V is TRBV18, with a weak D call TRBD1 (6 bases). This CDR3 contains 16 residues. The V and J ends lost 0 bases and 7 bases respectively, with 13 bases between them. Germline V lookup: CDR1 KGHSH, CDR2 LQKENI. The DNA for the CDR3 is TGTGCCAGCTCACCACCGAAAACAGGGCCCAATTCACCCCTCCACTTT. This sequence encodes CASSPPKTGPNSPLHF.

The chain carries TRBV28 and TRBJ2-5; 7 bases are shared with TRBD1. V shed 6 bases and J 5 bases; nucleotides not matched to a gene: 3. Germline CDR1 and CDR2: MDHEN and SYDVKM. The CDR3 is 12 residues long. In DNA form, the CDR3 reads TGTGCCAGCAGGACAGGGATGGAGACCCAGTACTTC. This sequence encodes CASRTGMETQYF.

J is TRBJ1-4 and V is TRBV7-9; no definite D call. The CDR3 runs 14 residues. V was clipped by 3 bases and J by 5 bases, with 10 bases between them. CDR1 is SEHNR, CDR2 FQNEAQ, per germline (reference sequence). The CDR3 loop reads CASSFYSENEKLFF. Written as DNA, the CDR3 is TGTGCCAGCAGCTTCTACAGTGAAAATGAAAAACTGTTTTTT.

The CDR3 DNA follows: TGTGCCAGCAGTTTATACCGGACAGGGAACTATGGCTACACCTTC. Translating it yields CASSLYRTGNYGYTF. The chain combines TRBV28 with TRBJ1-2; 8 positions match TRBD1. The CDR3 loop spans 15 amino acids. CDR1 and CDR2 from the germline V gene are MDHEN and SYDVKM. V dropped 1 base and J dropped 2; count of bases not matched to a gene: 3.

The V and J genes are TRBV14 and TRBJ2-1, with TRBD1 matching 11 bases. Trimming took 4 bases from V and 5 from J; bases not matched to a gene: 13. Per the germline V gene, CDR1 is SGHDN and CDR2 is FVKESK. The CDR3 length is 18 residues. CDR3 residues: CASSPHRLDRGLDNEQFF. The CDR3 nucleotides read TGTGCCAGCAGCCCTCACCGACTGGACAGGGGGCTTGACAATGAGCAGTTCTTC.

The chain combines TRBV5-4 with TRBJ1-6; D remains ambiguous. CDR1 and CDR2 (germline): SGHNT, YYREEE (reference sequence). The CDR3 is 14 residues long. V gave up 2 bases and J gave up 7 bases, with 10 bases separating them. CDR3 in DNA: TGTGCCAGCAGCTTCGAAACAGCCAATTCACCCCTCCACTTT. Translated: CASSFETANSPLHF. The full variable domain, with the rest looked up from reference TRBV5-4 and TRBJ1-6, is ETGVTQSPTHLIKTRGQQVTLRCSSQSGHNTVSWYQQALGQGPQFIFQYYREEENGRGNFPPRFSGLQFPNYSSELNVNALELDDSALYLCASSFETANSPLHFGNGTRLTVT.

The V call is TRBV28, the J call TRBJ1-6, with TRBD1 identical over 7 bases. The CDR3 spans 15 residues. The V and J ends lost 5 bases and 10 bases, in that order; junction bases with no gene match: 11. Germline-derived CDR1 and CDR2 are MDHEN and SYDVKM. The CDR3 spells CASSPRDRGESPLHF. In DNA form, the CDR3 reads TGTGCCAGCAGTCCCCGGGACAGAGGGGAATCACCCCTCCACTTT.

The chain employs TRBV7-9 and TRBJ1-2; 8 bases fit TRBD1. The trim removed 11 bases at V and 7 bases at J, leaving 9 bases unmatched. The CDR3 runs to 12 residues. Germline V lookup: CDR1 SEHNR, CDR2 FQNEAQ (reference sequence). The CDR3: CAVTGQGSGYTF. DNA for the CDR3: TGTGCCGTGACTGGACAGGGAAGTGGCTACACCTTC.

The chain couples TRBV7-9 to TRBJ2-5; D is perhaps TRBD1 (6 bases). The CDR3 is made up of 13 amino acids. Trimming took 1 base from V and 5 from J, leaving 8 bases between them. Germline CDR1 SEHNR, CDR2 FQNEAQ (reference sequence). The CDR3 spells CASSLGGPETQYF. The CDR3 DNA follows: TGTGCCAGCAGCTTAGGGGGGCCGGAGACCCAGTACTTC.

The V gene is TRBV7-6, the J gene TRBJ2-1; the match to TRBD2 covers 14 bases. In germline, CDR1 is SGHVS, CDR2 FNYEAQ. V trimming: 3 bases; J trimming: 6 bases; junction bases outside the gene matches: 4. The CDR3 length is 16 residues. The CDR3 nucleotides are TGTGCCAGCAGCTTCGGACTAGCGGGGGGATTCAATGAGCAGTTCTTC. Its protein is CASSFGLAGGFNEQFF.

This clone occurred once. This chain uses TRBV28 with TRBJ1-2; TRBD1 aligns across 9 bases. The junction had 14 bases not matched to a gene; V was cut back by 4 bases and J by 8 bases. Germline-derived CDR1 and CDR2 are MDHEN and SYDVKM. The CDR3 sequence is 16 residues long. The CDR3 protein is CASSSQTGGGFDGYTF. In nucleotides, the CDR3 is TGTGCCAGCAGTTCGCAGACAGGGGGAGGTTTTGACGGCTACACCTTC.

The rearrangement links TRBV10-2 to TRBJ2-2; TRBD2 matches 7 bases. This CDR3 has 16 amino acids. The V gene end was trimmed by 3 bases and the J gene end by 3 bases; junction bases not matched to a gene: 7. Germline CDR1 is WSHSY and CDR2 is SAAADI. CDR3 residues: CASSDWGGSDTGELFF. The CDR3 DNA reads TGCGCCAGCAGTGATTGGGGGGGGTCGGACACCGGGGAGCTGTTTTTT.

The chain recombines TRBV19 with TRBJ2-6, with D tentatively TRBD1 (6 bases). Trimming stripped 9 bases from V and 0 bases from J, with 15 bases between. Germline loops: CDR1 LNHDA, CDR2 SQIVND (reference sequence). There are 16 residues in the CDR3. As DNA, the CDR3 is TGTGCCAGCACAAGACAGGCCCACTCTGGGGCCAACGTCCTGACTTTC. Amino acids: CASTRQAHSGANVLTF.

V usage is TRBV9 and J usage is TRBJ2-1, with D maybe TRBD1 (6 bases). CDR1 and CDR2 from the germline V gene are SGDLS and YYNGEE. The ends were cut back, 4 bases at V and 8 bases at J, with 13 bases in the middle. The CDR3 length is 13 residues. In nucleotides, the CDR3 is TGTGCCAGCAGCCTTGGTGGGGGCTATGAGCAGTTCTTC. This codes for CASSLGGGYEQFF.